Listed below are T cell receptor beta chains from one sample, sequenced in a study of cytomegalovirus exposure and HLA in healthy donors. Method: immunoSEQ multiplex PCR; TCRdb's copy keeps in-frame clones and lacks some. The data show more than 110,000 clones, 94% seen once. What was sequenced was PBMCs. The receptors come from a man younger than 35 in good health and CMV-seropositive. CDR3s include the opening cysteine and the closing phenylalanine or tryptophan. A D gene is named only where the DNA matches it firmly. The listing skips clone size in some rows; elsewhere it reads once, few, many or a size class.

V gene: TRBV5-1; clone size: -; CDR3 length: 13; D gene: TRBD2; J gene: TRBJ2-5; CDR3 protein: CASSSGLAETQYF; CDR3 DNA: TGCGCCAGCAGCTCCGGACTAGCGGAGACCCAGTACTTC
V gene: TRBV5-1; clone size: -; CDR3 length: 12; D gene: TRBD1; J gene: TRBJ2-1; CDR3 protein: CASSIQGNEQFF; CDR3 DNA: TGCGCCAGCAGCATACAGGGGAATGAGCAGTTCTTC
V gene: TRBV5-1; clone size: once; CDR3 length: 13; D gene: TRBD2; J gene: TRBJ2-7; CDR3 protein: CASSGGAGDEQYF; CDR3 DNA: TGCGCCAGCAGCGGGGGAGCGGGAGACGAGCAGTACTTC
V gene: TRBV4-1; clone size: -; CDR3 length: 15; D gene: TRBD2; J gene: TRBJ2-1; CDR3 protein: CASSGTSGGNNEQFF; CDR3 DNA: TGCGCCAGCAGTGGTACTAGCGGGGGAAACAATGAGCAGTTCTTC
V gene: TRBV27; clone size: once; CDR3 length: 20; D gene: TRBD1; J gene: TRBJ2-6; CDR3 protein: CASRTRFGQGADSGANVLTF; CDR3 DNA: TGTGCCAGCAGAACTCGTTTCGGACAGGGGGCAGACTCTGGGGCCAACGTCCTGACTTTC
V gene: TRBV11-2; clone size: once; CDR3 length: 16; D gene: TRBD2; J gene: TRBJ2-1; CDR3 protein: CASSLGAAGYDNEQFF; CDR3 DNA: TGTGCCAGCAGCTTAGGGGCAGCGGGGTATGACAATGAGCAGTTCTTC
V gene: TRBV4-1; clone size: -; CDR3 length: 16; D gene: TRBD2; J gene: TRBJ2-5; CDR3 protein: CASSQVLAGGWETQYF; CDR3 DNA: TGCGCCAGCAGCCAAGTACTAGCGGGAGGTTGGGAGACCCAGTACTTC
V gene: TRBV28; clone size: -; CDR3 length: 15; D gene: TRBD2; J gene: TRBJ2-7; CDR3 protein: CASSSLAGGVYEQYF; CDR3 DNA: TGTGCCAGCAGTTCTTTAGCGGGAGGTGTCTACGAGCAGTACTTC
V gene: TRBV19; clone size: -; CDR3 length: 15; D gene: TRBD1; J gene: TRBJ2-3; CDR3 protein: CASRGQGSSTDTQYF; CDR3 DNA: TGTGCCAGTAGGGGACAGGGATCTAGCACAGATACGCAGTATTTT
V gene: TRBV4-1; clone size: -; CDR3 length: 14; D gene: -; J gene: TRBJ1-4; CDR3 protein: CASRTATTNEKLFF; CDR3 DNA: TGCGCCAGCAGAACAGCCACAACTAATGAAAAACTGTTTTTT
V gene: TRBV30; clone size: -; CDR3 length: 13; D gene: -; J gene: TRBJ1-1; CDR3 protein: CAWNRLLNTEAFF; CDR3 DNA: TGTGCCTGGAATAGACTTCTGAACACTGAAGCTTTCTTT
V gene: TRBV2; clone size: once; CDR3 length: 13; D gene: TRBD1; J gene: TRBJ1-1; CDR3 protein: CATSRTGYTEAFF; CDR3 DNA: TGTGCCACCTCCCGGACAGGGTACACTGAAGCTTTCTTT
V gene: TRBV27; clone size: -; CDR3 length: 15; D gene: TRBD1; J gene: TRBJ1-1; CDR3 protein: CASSLRDSKRREAFF; CDR3 DNA: TGTGCCAGCAGTTTAAGGGACAGCAAAAGGAGGGAAGCTTTCTTT
V gene: TRBV7-3; clone size: -; CDR3 length: 16; D gene: TRBD2; J gene: TRBJ2-1; CDR3 protein: CASSLWPGGPNNEQFF; CDR3 DNA: TGTGCCAGCAGCTTATGGCCGGGAGGGCCAAACAATGAGCAGTTCTTC
V gene: TRBV14; clone size: once; CDR3 length: 15; D gene: -; J gene: TRBJ2-6; CDR3 protein: CASSAGSSGANVLTF; CDR3 DNA: TGTGCCAGCAGCGCAGGCAGCTCTGGGGCCAACGTCCTGACTTTC
V gene: TRBV9; clone size: -; CDR3 length: 14; D gene: -; J gene: TRBJ2-3; CDR3 protein: CASSPTGWADTQYF; CDR3 DNA: TGTGCCAGCAGCCCGACAGGATGGGCCGATACGCAGTATTTT
V gene: TRBV21-1; clone size: -; CDR3 length: 14; D gene: -; J gene: TRBJ2-4; CDR3 protein: CASSNSTSPTLQYF; CDR3 DNA: TGTGCCAGCAGCAACTCGACTAGCCCAACTTTGCAGTACTTC
V gene: TRBV10-1; clone size: -; CDR3 length: 14; D gene: TRBD1; J gene: TRBJ2-5; CDR3 protein: CASSRDRDQETQYF; CDR3 DNA: TGCGCCAGCAGCCGGGACAGGGATCAAGAGACCCAGTACTTC
V gene: TRBV7-8; clone size: -; CDR3 length: 15; D gene: -; J gene: TRBJ2-2; CDR3 protein: CASSLRQTNTGELFF; CDR3 DNA: TGTGCCAGCAGCTTACGACAGACGAACACCGGGGAGCTGTTTTTT
V gene: TRBV5-1; clone size: -; CDR3 length: 14; D gene: TRBD1; J gene: TRBJ1-1; CDR3 protein: CASRFGQGNTEAFF; CDR3 DNA: TGCGCCAGCAGATTCGGACAGGGGAACACTGAAGCTTTCTTT
V gene: TRBV29-1; clone size: -; CDR3 length: 12; D gene: TRBD1; J gene: TRBJ2-7; CDR3 protein: CSVWTGLNEQYF; CDR3 DNA: TGCAGCGTTTGGACAGGGCTCAACGAGCAGTACTTC
V gene: TRBV7-2; clone size: -; CDR3 length: 13; D gene: TRBD1; J gene: TRBJ1-5; CDR3 protein: CASSRDRGQPQHF; CDR3 DNA: TGTGCCAGCAGCCGGGACAGGGGACAGCCCCAGCATTTT
V gene: TRBV6-1; clone size: -; CDR3 length: 13; D gene: -; J gene: TRBJ2-7; CDR3 protein: CASSFRVPYEQYF; CDR3 DNA: TGTGCCAGCAGTTTTCGGGTTCCCTACGAGCAGTACTTC
V gene: TRBV28; clone size: -; CDR3 length: 19; D gene: TRBD2; J gene: TRBJ2-1; CDR3 protein: CASSQRPGLAGETYNEQFF; CDR3 DNA: TGTGCCAGCAGTCAACGCCCCGGACTAGCGGGAGAGACCTACAATGAGCAGTTCTTC
V gene: TRBV4-1; clone size: -; CDR3 length: 15; D gene: -; J gene: TRBJ1-1; CDR3 protein: CASSQALREGTEAFF; CDR3 DNA: TGCGCCAGCAGCCAAGCTCTCAGGGAAGGGACTGAAGCTTTCTTT
V gene: TRBV7-7; clone size: -; CDR3 length: 14; D gene: -; J gene: TRBJ2-2; CDR3 protein: CASSADSNTGELFF; CDR3 DNA: TGTGCCAGCAGCGCGGACTCAAACACCGGGGAGCTGTTTTTT
V gene: TRBV4-1; clone size: -; CDR3 length: 15; D gene: TRBD2; J gene: TRBJ2-1; CDR3 protein: CASSQVASGHNEQFF; CDR3 DNA: TGCGCCAGCAGCCAAGTGGCTAGCGGCCACAATGAGCAGTTCTTC
V gene: TRBV28; clone size: -; CDR3 length: 18; D gene: TRBD1; J gene: TRBJ1-5; CDR3 protein: CASSFTRQGPYSNQPQHF; CDR3 DNA: TGTGCCAGCAGCTTCACCCGACAGGGCCCATATAGCAATCAGCCCCAGCATTTT
V gene: TRBV5-1; clone size: -; CDR3 length: 15; D gene: -; J gene: TRBJ1-4; CDR3 protein: CASSAGWGTNEKLFF; CDR3 DNA: TGCGCCAGCAGTGCGGGGTGGGGAACTAATGAAAAACTGTTTTTT
V gene: TRBV6-6; clone size: -; CDR3 length: 16; D gene: TRBD2; J gene: TRBJ2-2; CDR3 protein: CASSFLAGGPGGELFF; CDR3 DNA: TGTGCCAGCAGTTTCCTAGCGGGAGGGCCCGGCGGGGAGCTGTTTTTT
V gene: TRBV28; clone size: -; CDR3 length: 14; D gene: -; J gene: TRBJ1-5; CDR3 protein: CASRRGMSNQPQHF; CDR3 DNA: TGTGCCAGCAGGCGGGGTATGAGCAATCAGCCCCAGCATTTT
V gene: TRBV27; clone size: -; CDR3 length: 14; D gene: TRBD1; J gene: TRBJ2-7; CDR3 protein: CASSLSGGLYEQYF; CDR3 DNA: TGTGCCAGCAGCCTCTCAGGGGGTCTTTACGAGCAGTACTTC
V gene: TRBV5-1; clone size: -; CDR3 length: 16; D gene: TRBD2; J gene: TRBJ2-1; CDR3 protein: CASSLAPGLAGGLPFF; CDR3 DNA: TGCGCCAGCAGCTTGGCTCCGGGACTAGCGGGAGGGCTTCCGTTCTTC
V gene: TRBV19; clone size: -; CDR3 length: 16; D gene: -; J gene: TRBJ1-4; CDR3 protein: CASSIEGTSTNEKLFF; CDR3 DNA: TGTGCCAGTAGTATTGAGGGGACTTCAACTAATGAAAAACTGTTTTTT
V gene: TRBV10-3; clone size: -; CDR3 length: 18; D gene: TRBD2; J gene: TRBJ2-3; CDR3 protein: CAISESRTSGVSTDTQYF; CDR3 DNA: TGTGCCATCAGTGAGTCCCGGACTAGCGGGGTTAGCACAGATACGCAGTATTTT
V gene: TRBV9; clone size: -; CDR3 length: 17; D gene: -; J gene: TRBJ2-3; CDR3 protein: CASSVPNRGGDTDTQYF; CDR3 DNA: TGTGCCAGCAGCGTACCAAACAGGGGGGGGGACACAGATACGCAGTATTTT
V gene: TRBV14; clone size: -; CDR3 length: 14; D gene: -; J gene: TRBJ2-7; CDR3 protein: CASSPLWGAYEQYF; CDR3 DNA: TGTGCCAGCAGCCCGCTTTGGGGGGCCTACGAGCAGTACTTC
V gene: TRBV7-2; clone size: -; CDR3 length: 14; D gene: -; J gene: TRBJ2-3; CDR3 protein: CASSAGPSEGTQYF; CDR3 DNA: TGTGCCAGCAGCGCGGGACCGTCGGAAGGTACGCAGTATTTT
V gene: TRBV2; clone size: -; CDR3 length: 14; D gene: TRBD1; J gene: TRBJ2-1; CDR3 protein: CASRDRGLYNEQFF; CDR3 DNA: TGTGCCAGCAGGGACAGGGGGCTCTACAATGAGCAGTTCTTC
V gene: TRBV13; clone size: -; CDR3 length: 15; D gene: TRBD1; J gene: TRBJ2-3; CDR3 protein: CASSNRGASTDTQYF; CDR3 DNA: TGTGCCAGCAGCAACAGGGGGGCAAGCACAGATACGCAGTATTTT
V gene: TRBV4-2; clone size: -; CDR3 length: 13; D gene: -; J gene: TRBJ1-1; CDR3 protein: CASSQVEDTEAFF; CDR3 DNA: TGTGCCAGCAGCCAAGTAGAGGACACTGAAGCTTTCTTT
V gene: TRBV15; clone size: few; CDR3 length: 14; D gene: -; J gene: TRBJ2-7; CDR3 protein: CATSTRKGTYEQYF; CDR3 DNA: TGTGCCACCAGCACCAGGAAGGGGACCTACGAGCAGTACTTC
V gene: TRBV7-2; clone size: -; CDR3 length: 14; D gene: TRBD2; J gene: TRBJ2-3; CDR3 protein: CASSPLAGGSTQYF; CDR3 DNA: TGTGCCAGCAGCCCCCTAGCGGGAGGTTCCACGCAGTATTTT
V gene: TRBV29-1; clone size: -; CDR3 length: 9; D gene: -; J gene: TRBJ2-1; CDR3 protein: CSVSNEQFF; CDR3 DNA: TGCAGCGTGTCGAATGAGCAGTTCTTC
V gene: TRBV5-1; clone size: -; CDR3 length: 15; D gene: TRBD1; J gene: TRBJ2-5; CDR3 protein: CASSSAGTGGETQYF; CDR3 DNA: TGCGCCAGCAGTTCAGCCGGGACAGGCGGAGAGACCCAGTACTTC
V gene: TRBV11-2; clone size: -; CDR3 length: 14; D gene: -; J gene: TRBJ2-5; CDR3 protein: CASSPGTDQETQYF; CDR3 DNA: TGTGCCAGCAGCCCGGGGACTGACCAAGAGACCCAGTACTTC
V gene: TRBV27; clone size: once; CDR3 length: 15; D gene: -; J gene: TRBJ2-7; CDR3 protein: CASSLLGSNPYEQYF; CDR3 DNA: TGTGCCAGCAGTTTACTAGGCAGCAATCCCTACGAGCAGTACTTC
V gene: TRBV28; clone size: -; CDR3 length: 13; D gene: -; J gene: TRBJ2-5; CDR3 protein: CASEGGNGETQYF; CDR3 DNA: TGTGCCAGCGAGGGGGGGAATGGGGAGACCCAGTACTTC
V gene: TRBV2; clone size: -; CDR3 length: 13; D gene: -; J gene: TRBJ2-7; CDR3 protein: CASSENSIYEQYF; CDR3 DNA: TGTGCCAGCAGTGAGAACAGCATCTACGAGCAGTACTTC
V gene: TRBV2; clone size: -; CDR3 length: 15; D gene: -; J gene: TRBJ2-7; CDR3 protein: CASSEEQGSEDEQYF; CDR3 DNA: TGTGCCAGCAGTGAAGAACAGGGAAGTGAAGACGAGCAGTACTTC
V gene: TRBV15; clone size: -; CDR3 length: 14; D gene: -; J gene: TRBJ2-1; CDR3 protein: CATSRGFSYNEQFF; CDR3 DNA: TGTGCCACCAGCAGGGGCTTTTCCTACAATGAGCAGTTCTTC
V gene: TRBV7-2; clone size: -; CDR3 length: 15; D gene: -; J gene: TRBJ2-3; CDR3 protein: CASSSLQDSTDTQYF; CDR3 DNA: TGTGCCAGCAGCTCTTTACAGGACAGCACAGATACGCAGTATTTT
V gene: TRBV5-1; clone size: -; CDR3 length: 16; D gene: TRBD2; J gene: TRBJ2-6; CDR3 protein: CASSLTSGTGANVLTF; CDR3 DNA: TGCGCCAGCAGCTTGACTAGCGGGACTGGGGCCAACGTCCTGACTTTC
V gene: TRBV5-4; clone size: few; CDR3 length: 14; D gene: TRBD1; J gene: TRBJ2-7; CDR3 protein: CASSWGQGSYEQYF; CDR3 DNA: TGTGCCAGCAGCTGGGGACAGGGATCCTACGAGCAGTACTTC
V gene: TRBV2; clone size: -; CDR3 length: 14; D gene: TRBD1; J gene: TRBJ2-1; CDR3 protein: CASSSDRSLNEQFF; CDR3 DNA: TGTGCCAGCTCTTCGGACAGGAGCCTCAATGAGCAGTTCTTC
V gene: TRBV15; clone size: -; CDR3 length: 18; D gene: TRBD2; J gene: TRBJ2-1; CDR3 protein: CATSRDRRGLADYNEQFF; CDR3 DNA: TGTGCCACCAGCAGAGATAGGCGGGGACTAGCAGATTACAATGAGCAGTTCTTC
V gene: TRBV27; clone size: -; CDR3 length: 14; D gene: TRBD2; J gene: TRBJ2-7; CDR3 protein: CASSFGLADYEQYF; CDR3 DNA: TGTGCCAGCAGTTTCGGGCTAGCGGACTACGAGCAGTACTTC
V gene: TRBV11-3; clone size: once; CDR3 length: 15; D gene: TRBD2; J gene: TRBJ2-5; CDR3 protein: CASSLGTSGKETQYF; CDR3 DNA: TGTGCCAGCAGCTTAGGGACTAGCGGAAAAGAGACCCAGTACTTC
V gene: TRBV4-2; clone size: -; CDR3 length: 15; D gene: -; J gene: TRBJ1-5; CDR3 protein: CASSQDGGGNQPQHF; CDR3 DNA: TGTGCCAGCAGCCAAGATGGGGGAGGGAATCAGCCCCAGCATTTT